The entry below describes one TCR beta chain. Antigen: not known. Clones were read by immunoSEQ multiplex PCR, and TCRdb kept only the in-frame ones, dropping some. The sample comprises 20,000 to 25,000 clones, roughly three quarters of which are singletons, and more than 1.2% rests with the top ten. This CDR3 contains 15 residues. From germline, CDR1 is LNHDA and CDR2 SQIVND (reference sequence). V lost 5 bases and J lost 0; bases outside the gene matches: 3. This record comes from a study of OX40 agonist ivuxolimab in advanced cancers. Study overall: Patients were given ivuxolimab, an antibody that agonizes OX40 (CD134). Cancers in dose escalation were hepatocellular, melanoma, renal cell and head and neck. General study results and limits: With doses of 0.1 to 3.0 mg/kg, CD4+ and CD8+ blood T cells had undergone clonal expansion by week 6. Specificity for antigen went undetermined in the expanded peripheral T cells.

This specimen was CD4+ or CD8+ T cells sorted from blood, taken in a trial of the OX40 agonist ivuxolimab. V gene TRBV19 combines with J gene TRBJ1-5; the match to TRBD1 covers 8 bases. The source of this sequence is an adult with an advanced solid tumor such as melanoma, head and neck, liver or kidney cancer. CDR3 nucleotide sequence: TGTGCCAGTAGTGGGGGACAGGCTAGCAATCAGCCCCAGCATTTT. Protein product: CASSGGQASNQPQHF.